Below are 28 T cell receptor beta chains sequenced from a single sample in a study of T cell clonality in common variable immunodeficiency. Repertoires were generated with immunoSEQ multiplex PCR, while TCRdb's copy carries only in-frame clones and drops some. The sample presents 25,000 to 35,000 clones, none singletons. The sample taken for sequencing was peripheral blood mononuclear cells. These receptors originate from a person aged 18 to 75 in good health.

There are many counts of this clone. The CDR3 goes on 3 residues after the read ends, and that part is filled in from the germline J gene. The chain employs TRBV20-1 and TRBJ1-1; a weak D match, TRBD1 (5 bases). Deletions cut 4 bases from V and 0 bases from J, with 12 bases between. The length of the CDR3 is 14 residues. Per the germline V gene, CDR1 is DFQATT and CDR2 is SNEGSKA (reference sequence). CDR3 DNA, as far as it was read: TGCAGTGCTAAAGAGGGGCACCTGAACACTGAA. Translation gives CSAKEGHLNTE. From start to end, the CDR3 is CSAKEGHLNTEAFF.

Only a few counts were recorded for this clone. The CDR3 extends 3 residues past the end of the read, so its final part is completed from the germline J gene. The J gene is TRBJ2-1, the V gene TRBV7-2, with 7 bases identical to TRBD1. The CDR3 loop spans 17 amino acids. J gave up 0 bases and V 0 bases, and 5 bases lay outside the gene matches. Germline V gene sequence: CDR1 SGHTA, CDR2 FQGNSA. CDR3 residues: CASSLATAGGSYNEQFF. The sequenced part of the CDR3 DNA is TGTGCCAGCAGCTTAGCGACCGCAGGGGGCTCCTACAATGAG.

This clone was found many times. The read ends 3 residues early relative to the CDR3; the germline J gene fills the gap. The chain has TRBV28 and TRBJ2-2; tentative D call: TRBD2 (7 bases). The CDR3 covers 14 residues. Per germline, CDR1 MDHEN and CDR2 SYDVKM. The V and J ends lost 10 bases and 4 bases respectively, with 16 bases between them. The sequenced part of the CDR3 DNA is TGTGCCATCCCAAGGGGGGGGCCCACCGGGGAG. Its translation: CAIPRGGPTGE. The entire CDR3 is CAIPRGGPTGELFF.

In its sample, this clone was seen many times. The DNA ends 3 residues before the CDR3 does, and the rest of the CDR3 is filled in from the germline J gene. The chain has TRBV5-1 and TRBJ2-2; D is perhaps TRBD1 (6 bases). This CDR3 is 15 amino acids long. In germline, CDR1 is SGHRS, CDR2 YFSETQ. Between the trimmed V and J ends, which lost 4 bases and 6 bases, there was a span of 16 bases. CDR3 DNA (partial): TGCGCCAGCAGCCCCTTTCTAGGGGGATCCGGGGAG. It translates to CASSPFLGGSGE. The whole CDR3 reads CASSPFLGGSGELFF.

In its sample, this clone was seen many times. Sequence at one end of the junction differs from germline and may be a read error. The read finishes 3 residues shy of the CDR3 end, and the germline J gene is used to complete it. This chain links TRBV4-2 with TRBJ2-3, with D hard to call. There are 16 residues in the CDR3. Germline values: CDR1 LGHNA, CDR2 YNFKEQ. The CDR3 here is CASSQEPWAPLYTQYF. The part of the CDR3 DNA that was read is TGCGCCAGCAGCCAAGAGCCATGGGCACCATTGTATACG.

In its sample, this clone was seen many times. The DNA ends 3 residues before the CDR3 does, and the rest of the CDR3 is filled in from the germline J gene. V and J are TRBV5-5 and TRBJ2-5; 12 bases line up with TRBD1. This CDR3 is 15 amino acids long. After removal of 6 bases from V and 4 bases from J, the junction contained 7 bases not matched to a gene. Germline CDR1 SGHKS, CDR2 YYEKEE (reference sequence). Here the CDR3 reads CASITGTGGSETQYF. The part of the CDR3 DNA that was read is TGTGCCAGCATCACAGGGACAGGGGGCTCAGAGACC.

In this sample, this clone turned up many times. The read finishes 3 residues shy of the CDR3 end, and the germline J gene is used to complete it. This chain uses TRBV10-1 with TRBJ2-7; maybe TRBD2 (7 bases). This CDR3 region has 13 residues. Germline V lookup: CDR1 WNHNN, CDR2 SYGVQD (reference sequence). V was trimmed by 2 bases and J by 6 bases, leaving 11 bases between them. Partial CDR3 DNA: TGCGCCAGCAGTGAGGACGGGGGGCTCGAG. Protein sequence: CASSEDGGLE. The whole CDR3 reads CASSEDGGLEQYF.

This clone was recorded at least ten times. CDR3 bases read: TGCAGTGCTAGAGATTCAGTAGGCGGTGGGACTGAA. This encodes CSARDSVGGGTE. The complete CDR3 protein is CSARDSVGGGTEAFF. The genes are TRBV20-1 and TRBJ1-1; D unclear. The read falls 3 residues short of the CDR3 end, and the missing part is taken from the germline J gene. CDR3 size: 15 residues. Germline V lookup: CDR1 DFQATT, CDR2 SNEGSKA (reference sequence). Trimming cost V 0 bases and J 5 bases, with 16 bases left between them.

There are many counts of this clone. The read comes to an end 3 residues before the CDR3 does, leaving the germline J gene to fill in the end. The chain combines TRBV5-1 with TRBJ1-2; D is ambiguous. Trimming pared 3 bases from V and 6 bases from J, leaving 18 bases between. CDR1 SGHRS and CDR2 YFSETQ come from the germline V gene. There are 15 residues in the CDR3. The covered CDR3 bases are TGCGCCAGCAGCTCTCCTCTGGCAGGCGATCATGGC. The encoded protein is CASSSPLAGDHG. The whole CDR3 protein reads CASSSPLAGDHGYTF. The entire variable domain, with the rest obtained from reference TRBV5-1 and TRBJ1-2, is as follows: KAGVTQTPRYLIKTRGQQVTLSCSPISGHRSVSWYQQTPGQGLQFLFEYFSETQRNKGNFPGRFSGRQFSNSRSEMNVSTLELGDSALYLCASSSPLAGDHGYTFGSGTRLTVV.

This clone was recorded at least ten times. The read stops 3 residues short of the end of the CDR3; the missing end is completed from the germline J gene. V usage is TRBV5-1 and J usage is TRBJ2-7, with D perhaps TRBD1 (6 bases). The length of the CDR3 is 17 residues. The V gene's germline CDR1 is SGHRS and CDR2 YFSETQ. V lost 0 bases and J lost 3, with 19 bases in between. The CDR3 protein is CASSLEANQGYHYEQYF. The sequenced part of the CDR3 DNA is TGCGCCAGCAGCTTGGAGGCCAATCAGGGGTACCACTACGAG.

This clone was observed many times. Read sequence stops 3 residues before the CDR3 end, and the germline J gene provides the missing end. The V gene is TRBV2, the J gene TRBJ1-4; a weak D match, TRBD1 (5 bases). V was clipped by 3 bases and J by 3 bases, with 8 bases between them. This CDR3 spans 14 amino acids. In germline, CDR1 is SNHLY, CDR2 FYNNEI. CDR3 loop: CASSDSGSNEKLFF. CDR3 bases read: TGTGCCAGCAGTGACTCAGGGTCTAATGAAAAA.

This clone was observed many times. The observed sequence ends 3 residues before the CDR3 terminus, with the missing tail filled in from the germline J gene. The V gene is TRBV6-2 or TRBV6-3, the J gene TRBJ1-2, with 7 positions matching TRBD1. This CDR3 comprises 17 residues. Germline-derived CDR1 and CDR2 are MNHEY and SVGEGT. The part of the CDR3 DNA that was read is TGTGCCAGCAGTTACTACAGGGGCACGGACTTCTCCTACGAC. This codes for CASSYYRGTDFSYD. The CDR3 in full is CASSYYRGTDFSYDYTF.

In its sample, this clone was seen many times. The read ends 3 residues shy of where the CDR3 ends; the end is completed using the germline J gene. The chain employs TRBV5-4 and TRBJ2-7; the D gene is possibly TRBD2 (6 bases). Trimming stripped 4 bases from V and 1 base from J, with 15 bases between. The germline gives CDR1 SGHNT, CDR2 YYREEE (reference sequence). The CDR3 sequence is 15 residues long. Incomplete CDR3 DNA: TGTGCCAGCAGCATGGCTGGAGGGCGTTCCTACGAG. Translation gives CASSMAGGRSYE. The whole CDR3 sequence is CASSMAGGRSYEQYF.

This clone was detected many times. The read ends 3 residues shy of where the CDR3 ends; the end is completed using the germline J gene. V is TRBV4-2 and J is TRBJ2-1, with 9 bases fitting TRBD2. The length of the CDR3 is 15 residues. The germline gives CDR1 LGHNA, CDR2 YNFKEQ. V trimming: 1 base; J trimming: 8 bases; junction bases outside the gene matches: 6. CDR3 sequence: CASSQGRGGEDEQFF. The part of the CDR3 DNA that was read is TGTGCCAGCAGCCAAGGGCGGGGGGGCGAGGATGAG.

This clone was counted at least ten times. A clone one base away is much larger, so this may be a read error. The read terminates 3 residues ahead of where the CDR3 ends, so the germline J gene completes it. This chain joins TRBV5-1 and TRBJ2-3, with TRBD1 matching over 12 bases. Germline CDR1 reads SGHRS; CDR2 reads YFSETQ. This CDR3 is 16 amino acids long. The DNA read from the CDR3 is TGCGCCAGCAGCCCCCAAGGGACAGGGGGCAACCAGCCG. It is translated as CASSPQGTGGNQP. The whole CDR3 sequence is CASSPQGTGGNQPQYF.

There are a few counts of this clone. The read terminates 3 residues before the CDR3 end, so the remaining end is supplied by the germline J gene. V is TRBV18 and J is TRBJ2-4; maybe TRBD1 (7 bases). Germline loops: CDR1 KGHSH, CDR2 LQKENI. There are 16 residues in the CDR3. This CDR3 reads CASSPMRPGGNYGQYF. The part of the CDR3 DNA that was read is TGTGCCAGCTCACCCATGAGACCAGGGGGGAACTATGGT.

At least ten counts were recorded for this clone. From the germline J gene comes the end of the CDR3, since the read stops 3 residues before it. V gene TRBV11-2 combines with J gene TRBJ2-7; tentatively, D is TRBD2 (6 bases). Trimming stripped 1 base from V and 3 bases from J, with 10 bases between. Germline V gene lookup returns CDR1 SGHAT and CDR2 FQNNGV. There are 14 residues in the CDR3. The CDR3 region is CASSLVAANYEQYF. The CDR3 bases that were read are TGTGCCAGCAGCTTAGTAGCGGCGAACTACGAG.

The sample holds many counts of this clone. CDR3 protein: CASSLLRPGGRSLLKYTQYF. CDR3 bases read: TGTGCCAGCAGCCTTTTGAGACCCGGGGGGCGGAGCCTCCTAAAGTATACG. The chain is built from TRBV4-2 and TRBJ2-3, with D tentatively TRBD2 (7 bases). From the germline J gene comes the end of the CDR3, since the read stops 3 residues before it. V was trimmed by 4 bases and J by 7 bases, leaving 33 bases between them. CDR1 and CDR2 (germline): LGHNA, YNFKEQ. The CDR3 extends over 20 amino acids.

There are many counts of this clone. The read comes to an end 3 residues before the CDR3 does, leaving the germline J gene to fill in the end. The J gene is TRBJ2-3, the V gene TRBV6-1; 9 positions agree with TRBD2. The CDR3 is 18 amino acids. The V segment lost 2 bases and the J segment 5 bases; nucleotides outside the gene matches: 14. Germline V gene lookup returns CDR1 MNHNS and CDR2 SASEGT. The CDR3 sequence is CASSERPAGGSRGDTQYF. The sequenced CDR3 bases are TGTGCCAGCAGTGAACGCCCAGCGGGAGGCTCACGGGGAGATACG.

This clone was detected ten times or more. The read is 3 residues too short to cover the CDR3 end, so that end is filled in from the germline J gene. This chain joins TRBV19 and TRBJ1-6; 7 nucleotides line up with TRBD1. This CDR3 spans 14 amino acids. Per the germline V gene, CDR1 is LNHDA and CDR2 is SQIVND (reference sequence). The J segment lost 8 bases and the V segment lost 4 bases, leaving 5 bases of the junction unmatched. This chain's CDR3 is CASSTWTGDSPLHF. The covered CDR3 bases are TGTGCCAGTAGTACCTGGACAGGAGATTCACCC.

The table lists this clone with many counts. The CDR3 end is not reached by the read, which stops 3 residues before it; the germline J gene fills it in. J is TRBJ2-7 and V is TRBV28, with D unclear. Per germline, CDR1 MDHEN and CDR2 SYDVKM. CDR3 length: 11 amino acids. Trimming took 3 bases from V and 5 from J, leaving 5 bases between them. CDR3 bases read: TGTGCCAGCAGTTTTTCCAACGAG. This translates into CASSFSNE. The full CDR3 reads CASSFSNEQYF.

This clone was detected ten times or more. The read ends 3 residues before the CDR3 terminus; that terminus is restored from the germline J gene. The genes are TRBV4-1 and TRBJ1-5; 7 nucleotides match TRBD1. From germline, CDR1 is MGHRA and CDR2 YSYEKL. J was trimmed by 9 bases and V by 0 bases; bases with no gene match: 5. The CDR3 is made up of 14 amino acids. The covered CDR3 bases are TGCGCCAGCAGCCAAGATTGGGGACAGAGGCCC. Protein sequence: CASSQDWGQRP. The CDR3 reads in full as CASSQDWGQRPQHF.

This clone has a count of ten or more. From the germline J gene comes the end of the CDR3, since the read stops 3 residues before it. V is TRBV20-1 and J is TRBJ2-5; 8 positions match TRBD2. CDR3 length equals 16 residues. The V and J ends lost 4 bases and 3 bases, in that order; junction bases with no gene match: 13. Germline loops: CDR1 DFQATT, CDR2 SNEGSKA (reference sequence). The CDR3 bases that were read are TGCAGTGCTATAAGAGCCGCGGGGGGACATAAAGAGACC. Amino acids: CSAIRAAGGHKET. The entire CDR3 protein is CSAIRAAGGHKETQYF.

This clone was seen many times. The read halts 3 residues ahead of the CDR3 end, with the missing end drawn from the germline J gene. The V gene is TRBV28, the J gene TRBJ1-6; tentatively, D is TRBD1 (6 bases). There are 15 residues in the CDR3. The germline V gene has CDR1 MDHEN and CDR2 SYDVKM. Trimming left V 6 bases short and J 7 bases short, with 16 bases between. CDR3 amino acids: CASRGTPQGNSPLHF. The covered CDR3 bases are TGTGCCAGCAGGGGGACGCCGCAGGGGAATTCACCC.

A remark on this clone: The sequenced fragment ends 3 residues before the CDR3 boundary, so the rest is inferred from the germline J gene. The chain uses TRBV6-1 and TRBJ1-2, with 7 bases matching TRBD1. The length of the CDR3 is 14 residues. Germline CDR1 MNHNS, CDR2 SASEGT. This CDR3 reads CASSEHPGGYDYTF. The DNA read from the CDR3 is TGTGCCAGCAGTGAACATCCAGGGGGGTACGAC.

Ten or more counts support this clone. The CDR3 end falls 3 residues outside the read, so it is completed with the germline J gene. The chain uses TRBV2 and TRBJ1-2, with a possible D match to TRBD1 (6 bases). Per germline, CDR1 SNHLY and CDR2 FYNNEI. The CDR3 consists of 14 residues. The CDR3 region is CASSEGDTRRGYTF. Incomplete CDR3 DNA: TGTGCCAGCAGTGAGGGGGACACCCGAAGGGGC.

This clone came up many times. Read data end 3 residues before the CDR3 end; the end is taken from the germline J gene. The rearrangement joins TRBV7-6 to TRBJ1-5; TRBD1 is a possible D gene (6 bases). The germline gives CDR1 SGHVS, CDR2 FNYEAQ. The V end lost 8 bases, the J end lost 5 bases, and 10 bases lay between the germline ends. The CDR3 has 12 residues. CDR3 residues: CASAYRDQPQHF. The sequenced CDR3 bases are TGTGCCAGCGCGTACAGGGATCAGCCC.

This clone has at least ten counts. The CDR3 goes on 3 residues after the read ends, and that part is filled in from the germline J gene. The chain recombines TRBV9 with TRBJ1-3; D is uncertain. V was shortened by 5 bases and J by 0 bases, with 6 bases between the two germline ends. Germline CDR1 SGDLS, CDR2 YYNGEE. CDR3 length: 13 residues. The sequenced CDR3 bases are TGTGCCAGCAGTTACAGCTCTGGAAACACC. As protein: CASSYSSGNT. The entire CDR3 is CASSYSSGNTIYF.